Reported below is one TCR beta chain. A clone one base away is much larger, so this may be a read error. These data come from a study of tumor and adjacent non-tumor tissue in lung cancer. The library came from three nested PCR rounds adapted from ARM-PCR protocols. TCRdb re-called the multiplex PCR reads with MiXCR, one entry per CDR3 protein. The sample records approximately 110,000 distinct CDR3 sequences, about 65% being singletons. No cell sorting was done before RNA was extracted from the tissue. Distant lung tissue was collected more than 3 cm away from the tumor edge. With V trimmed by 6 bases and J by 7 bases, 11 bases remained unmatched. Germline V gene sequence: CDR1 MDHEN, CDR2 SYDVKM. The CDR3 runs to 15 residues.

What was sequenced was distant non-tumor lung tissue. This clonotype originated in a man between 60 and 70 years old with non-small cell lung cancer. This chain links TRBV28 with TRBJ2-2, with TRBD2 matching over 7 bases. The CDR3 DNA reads TGTGCCAGCAGCACCTGGGAGGGTGATGGCGGGGAGCTGTTTTTT. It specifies CASSTWEGDGGELFF.